This T cell receptor (beta chain) comes out of a study (dated by TCRdb to 2012 to 2014). Sequencing took place on an Illumina Genome Analyzer IIx. Through fastp at Q25 and MiXCR, TCRdb rebuilt clones from the public reads, retaining in-frame beta chains. Rows with a matching CDR3 protein are joined into one entry that keeps the most common DNA and genes. This sample lists about 15,000 distinct CDR3 sequences; approximately 30% were detected once. About 16% of the sample is held by the ten biggest clonotypes. Details on this clonotype: Its antigen is unknown. One base away there is no much larger clone; base qualities are not given.

V and J are truncated by 4 bases and 1 base respectively, leaving an intervening sequence of 7 bases. The CDR3 contains 12 residues, cysteine and phenylalanine counted. Only the CDR3 DNA stays, 36 bases, in frame from base 1. From the germline V gene, CDR1 is SQVTM and CDR2 is ANQGSEA. Sequencing was carried out using blood. The TCR originated in a human donor. The chain is encoded by TRBV29-1 joined to TRBJ1-1; no D gene is confidently identified. Here is the DNA: TGCAGCGTTGCCTGGGAGAACACTGAAGCTTTCTTT. Its protein is CSVAWENTEAFF.